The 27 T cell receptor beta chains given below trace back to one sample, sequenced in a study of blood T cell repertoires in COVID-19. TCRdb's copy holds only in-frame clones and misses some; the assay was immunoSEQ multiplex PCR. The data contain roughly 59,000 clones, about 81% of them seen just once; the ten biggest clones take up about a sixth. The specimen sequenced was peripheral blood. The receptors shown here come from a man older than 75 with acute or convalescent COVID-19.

CDR3 residues: CASSPDHRAYNEQFF. CDR3 nucleotide sequence: TGCGCCAGCAGCCCGGACCACAGGGCCTACAATGAGCAGTTCTTC. This chain links TRBV4-3 with TRBJ2-1; TRBD1 might be the D (6 bases). CDR1 is LGHNA and CDR2 is YSLEER in the germline V gene. V was clipped by 4 bases and J by 2 bases, with 12 bases between them. The CDR3 runs to 15 residues.

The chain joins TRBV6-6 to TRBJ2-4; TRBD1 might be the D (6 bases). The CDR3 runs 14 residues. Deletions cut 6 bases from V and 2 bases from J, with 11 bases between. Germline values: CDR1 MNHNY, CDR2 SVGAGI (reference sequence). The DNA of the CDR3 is TGTGCCAGCAGAGCCACAGGGCCCAAAAACATTCAGTACTTC. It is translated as CASRATGPKNIQYF.

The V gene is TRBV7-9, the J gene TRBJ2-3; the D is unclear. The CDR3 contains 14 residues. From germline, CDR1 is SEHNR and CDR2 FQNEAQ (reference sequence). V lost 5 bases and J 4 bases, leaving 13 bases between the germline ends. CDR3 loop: CASSRDSLADTQYF. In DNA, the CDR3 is TGTGCCAGCAGCCGAGACTCCCTTGCAGATACGCAGTATTTT.

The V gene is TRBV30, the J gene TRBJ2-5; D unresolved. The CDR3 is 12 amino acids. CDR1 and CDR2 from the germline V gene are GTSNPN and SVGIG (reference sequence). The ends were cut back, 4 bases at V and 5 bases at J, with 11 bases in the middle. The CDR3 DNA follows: TGTGCCTGGATTGCTAGTGTGGAGACCCAGTACTTC. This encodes CAWIASVETQYF.

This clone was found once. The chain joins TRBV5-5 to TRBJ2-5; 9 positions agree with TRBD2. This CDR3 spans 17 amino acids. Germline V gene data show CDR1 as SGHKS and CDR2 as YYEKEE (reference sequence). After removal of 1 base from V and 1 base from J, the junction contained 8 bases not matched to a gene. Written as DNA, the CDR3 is TGTGCCAGCAGCTTGCAGGTCCGTAGCGGGGGCCAAGAGACCCAGTACTTC. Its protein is CASSLQVRSGGQETQYF.

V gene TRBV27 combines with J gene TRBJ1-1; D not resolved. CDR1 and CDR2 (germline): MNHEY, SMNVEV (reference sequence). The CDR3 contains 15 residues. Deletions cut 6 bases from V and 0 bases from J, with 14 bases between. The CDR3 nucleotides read TGTGCCAGCAGGCGAGCAGGCGACATGAACACTGAAGCTTTCTTT. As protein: CASRRAGDMNTEAFF.

The CDR3 is CASSQIRATGELFF. CDR3 coding DNA: TGTGCCAGCAGCCAAATTAGAGCCACCGGGGAGCTGTTTTTT. V gene TRBV3-1 (or the pseudogene TRBV3-2) combines with J gene TRBJ2-2; no firm D call. The CDR3 contains 14 residues. The ends were cut back, 2 bases at V and 4 bases at J, with 8 bases in the middle. Germline V gene data show CDR1 as LGHDT and CDR2 as YNNKEL (reference sequence).

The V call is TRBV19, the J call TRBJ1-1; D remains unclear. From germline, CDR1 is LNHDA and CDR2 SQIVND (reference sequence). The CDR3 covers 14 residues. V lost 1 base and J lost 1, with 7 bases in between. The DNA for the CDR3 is TGTGCCAGTAGTATAGGCAGGAAGAACACTGAAGCTTTCTTT. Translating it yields CASSIGRKNTEAFF.

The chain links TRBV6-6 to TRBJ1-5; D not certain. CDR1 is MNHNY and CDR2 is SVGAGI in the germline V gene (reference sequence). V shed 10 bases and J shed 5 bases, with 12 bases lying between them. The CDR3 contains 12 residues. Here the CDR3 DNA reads TGTGCCACCGCGGACGGGGATCAGCCCCAGCATTTT. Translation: CATADGDQPQHF.

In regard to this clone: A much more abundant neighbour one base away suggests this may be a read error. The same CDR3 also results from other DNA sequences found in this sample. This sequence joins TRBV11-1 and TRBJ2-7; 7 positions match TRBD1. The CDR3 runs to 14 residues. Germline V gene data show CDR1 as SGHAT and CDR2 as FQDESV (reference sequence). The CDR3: CASSLTGIAYEQYF. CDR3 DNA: TGTGCTAGCAGCTTGACAGGGATCGCCTACGAGCAGTACTTC.

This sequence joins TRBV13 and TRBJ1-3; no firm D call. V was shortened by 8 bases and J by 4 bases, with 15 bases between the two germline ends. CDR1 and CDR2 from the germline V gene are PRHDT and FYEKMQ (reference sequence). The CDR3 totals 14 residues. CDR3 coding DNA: TGTGCCAGCCTCCCCCGGGGAGCCGGAAACACCATATATTTT. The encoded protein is CASLPRGAGNTIYF.

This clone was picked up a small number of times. The CDR3 region has the DNA TGTGCCAGCAGCCCCGGGGGGGCATTAACAGATACGCAGTATTTT. Amino acid sequence: CASSPGGALTDTQYF. This chain connects TRBV7-9 to TRBJ2-3, with 8 nucleotides matching TRBD2. Germline values: CDR1 SEHNR, CDR2 FQNEAQ (reference sequence). The CDR3 loop spans 15 amino acids. Trimming cost V 5 bases and J 3 bases; bases outside gene matches: 7.

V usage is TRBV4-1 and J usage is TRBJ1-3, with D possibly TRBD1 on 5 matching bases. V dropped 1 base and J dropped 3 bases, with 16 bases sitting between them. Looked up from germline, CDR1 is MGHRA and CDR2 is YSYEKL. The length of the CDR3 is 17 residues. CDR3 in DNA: TGCGCCAGCAGCCAAGCGGGGACTGGGTATGGTGGAAACACCATATATTTT. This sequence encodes CASSQAGTGYGGNTIYF.

CDR3 in amino acids: CASSLGTAYEQYF. The CDR3 bases are TGTGCCAGCAGCCTAGGGACAGCCTACGAGCAGTACTTC. The gene calls are TRBV7-9 and TRBJ2-7; 7 bases agree with TRBD1. The CDR3 length is 13 residues. With V trimmed by 5 bases and J by 2 bases, 3 bases remained unmatched. Germline assignment: CDR1 SEHNR and CDR2 FQNEAQ (reference sequence).

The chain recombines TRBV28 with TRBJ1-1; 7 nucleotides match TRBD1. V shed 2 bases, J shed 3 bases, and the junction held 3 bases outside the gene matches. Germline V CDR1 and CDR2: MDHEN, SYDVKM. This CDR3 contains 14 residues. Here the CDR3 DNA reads TGTGCCAGCAGTTTAGCGGACAGGCACACTGAAGCTTTCTTT. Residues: CASSLADRHTEAFF.

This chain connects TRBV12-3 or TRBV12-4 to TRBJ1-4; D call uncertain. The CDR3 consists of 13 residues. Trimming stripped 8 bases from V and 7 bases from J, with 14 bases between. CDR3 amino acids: CASLPSLGEKLFF. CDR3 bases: TGTGCCAGCTTACCCTCCCTAGGTGAAAAACTGTTTTTT.

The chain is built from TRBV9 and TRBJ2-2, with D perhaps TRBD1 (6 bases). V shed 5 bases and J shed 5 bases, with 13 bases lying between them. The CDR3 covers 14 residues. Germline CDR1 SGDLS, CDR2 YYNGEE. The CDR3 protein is CASRGTLSTGELFF. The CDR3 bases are TGTGCCAGCAGGGGGACATTATCAACCGGGGAGCTGTTTTTT.

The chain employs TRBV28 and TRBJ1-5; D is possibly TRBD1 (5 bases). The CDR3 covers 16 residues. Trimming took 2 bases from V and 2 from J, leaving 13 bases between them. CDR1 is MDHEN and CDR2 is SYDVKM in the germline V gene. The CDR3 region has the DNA TGTGCCAGCAGTTTACCCAGGGCGAGTGGCAATCAGCCCCAGCATTTT. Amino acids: CASSLPRASGNQPQHF.

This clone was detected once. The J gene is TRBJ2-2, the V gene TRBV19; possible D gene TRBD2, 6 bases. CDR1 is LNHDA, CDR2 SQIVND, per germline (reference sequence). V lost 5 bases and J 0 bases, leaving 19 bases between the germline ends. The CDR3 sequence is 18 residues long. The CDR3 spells CASSSWGEPGSNTGELFF. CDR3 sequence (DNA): TGTGCCAGTAGTTCTTGGGGGGAACCGGGTTCGAACACCGGGGAGCTGTTTTTT.

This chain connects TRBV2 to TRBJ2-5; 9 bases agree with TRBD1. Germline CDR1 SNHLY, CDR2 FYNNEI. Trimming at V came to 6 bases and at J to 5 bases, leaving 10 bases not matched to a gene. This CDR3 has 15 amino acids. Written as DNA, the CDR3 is TGTGCCAGCAGCCAGACGGACAGGGGCGAGGAGACCCAGTACTTC. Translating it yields CASSQTDRGEETQYF.

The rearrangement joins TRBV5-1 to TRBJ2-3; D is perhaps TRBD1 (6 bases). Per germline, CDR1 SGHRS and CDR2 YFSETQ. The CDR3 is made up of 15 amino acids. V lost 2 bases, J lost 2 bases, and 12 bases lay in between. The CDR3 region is CASSFATGPTDTQYF. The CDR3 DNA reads TGCGCCAGCAGCTTCGCTACAGGGCCCACAGATACGCAGTATTTT.

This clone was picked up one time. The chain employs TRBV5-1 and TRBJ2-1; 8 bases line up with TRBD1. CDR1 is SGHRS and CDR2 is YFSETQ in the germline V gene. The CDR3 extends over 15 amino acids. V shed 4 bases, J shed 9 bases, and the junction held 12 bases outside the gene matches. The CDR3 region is CASSQGQELRGEQFF. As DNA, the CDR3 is TGCGCCAGCAGCCAGGGACAGGAGCTGAGGGGTGAGCAGTTCTTC.

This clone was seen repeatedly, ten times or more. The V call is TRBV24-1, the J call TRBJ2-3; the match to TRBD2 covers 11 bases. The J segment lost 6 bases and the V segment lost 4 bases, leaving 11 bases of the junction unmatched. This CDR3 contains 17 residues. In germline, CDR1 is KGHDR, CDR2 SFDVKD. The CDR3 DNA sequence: TGTGCCACCAGTGACACCACTAGCGGGAGTGGAGTCGATACGCAGTATTTT. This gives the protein CATSDTTSGSGVDTQYF.

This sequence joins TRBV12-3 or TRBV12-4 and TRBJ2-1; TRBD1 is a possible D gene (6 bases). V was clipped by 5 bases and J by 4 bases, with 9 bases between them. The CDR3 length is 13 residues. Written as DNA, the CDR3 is TGTGCCAGCAGTATGGGGGCTTACAATGAGCAGTTCTTC. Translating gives CASSMGAYNEQFF.

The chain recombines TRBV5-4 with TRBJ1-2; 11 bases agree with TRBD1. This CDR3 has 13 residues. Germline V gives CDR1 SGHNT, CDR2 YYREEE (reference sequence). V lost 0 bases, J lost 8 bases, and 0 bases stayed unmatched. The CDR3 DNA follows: TGTGCCAGCAGCTTGGGGACAGGGGGCGGCTACACCTTC. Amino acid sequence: CASSLGTGGGYTF. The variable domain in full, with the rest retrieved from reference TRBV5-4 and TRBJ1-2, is ETGVTQSPTHLIKTRGQQVTLRCSSQSGHNTVSWYQQALGQGPQFIFQYYREEENGRGNFPPRFSGLQFPNYSSELNVNALELDDSALYLCASSLGTGGGYTFGSGTRLTVV.

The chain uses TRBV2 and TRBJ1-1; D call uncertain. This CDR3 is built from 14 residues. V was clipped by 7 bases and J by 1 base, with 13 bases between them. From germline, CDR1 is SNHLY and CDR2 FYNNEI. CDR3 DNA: TGTGCCAGCAAGCCCCCCATCGCGAACACTGAAGCTTTCTTT. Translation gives CASKPPIANTEAFF.

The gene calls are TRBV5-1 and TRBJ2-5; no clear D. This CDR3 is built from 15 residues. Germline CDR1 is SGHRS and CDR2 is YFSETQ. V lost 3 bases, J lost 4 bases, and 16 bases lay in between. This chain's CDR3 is CASSSPAETAETQYF. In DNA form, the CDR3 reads TGCGCCAGCAGCTCCCCCGCGGAGACGGCAGAGACCCAGTACTTC.